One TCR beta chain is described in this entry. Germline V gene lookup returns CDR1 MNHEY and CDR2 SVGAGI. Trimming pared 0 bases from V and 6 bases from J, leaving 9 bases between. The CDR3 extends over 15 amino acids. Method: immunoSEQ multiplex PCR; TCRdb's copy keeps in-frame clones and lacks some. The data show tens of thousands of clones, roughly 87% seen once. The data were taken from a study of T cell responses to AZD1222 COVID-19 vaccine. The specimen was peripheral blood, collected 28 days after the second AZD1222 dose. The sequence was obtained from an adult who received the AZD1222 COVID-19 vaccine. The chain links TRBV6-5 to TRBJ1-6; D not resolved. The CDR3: CASSYSQPLNSPLHF. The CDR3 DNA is TGTGCCAGCAGTTACTCCCAACCCCTTAATTCACCCCTCCACTTT.